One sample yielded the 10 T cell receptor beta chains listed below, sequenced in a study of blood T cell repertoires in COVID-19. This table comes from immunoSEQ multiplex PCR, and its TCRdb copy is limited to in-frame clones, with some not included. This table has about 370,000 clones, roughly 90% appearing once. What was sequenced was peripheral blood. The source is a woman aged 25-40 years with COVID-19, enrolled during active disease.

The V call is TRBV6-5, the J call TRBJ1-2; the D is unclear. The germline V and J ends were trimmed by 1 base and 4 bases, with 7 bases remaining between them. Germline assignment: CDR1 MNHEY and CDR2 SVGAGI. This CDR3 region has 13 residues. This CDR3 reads CASSYWRSYGYTF. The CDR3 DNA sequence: TGTGCCAGCAGTTACTGGAGGAGCTATGGCTACACCTTC.

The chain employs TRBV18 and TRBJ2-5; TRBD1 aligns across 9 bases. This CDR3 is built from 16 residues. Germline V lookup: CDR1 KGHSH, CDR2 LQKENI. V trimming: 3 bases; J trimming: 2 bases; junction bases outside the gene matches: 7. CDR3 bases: TGTGCCAGCTCACCCAACCCGACAGGGGGACAAGAGACCCAGTACTTC. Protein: CASSPNPTGGQETQYF.

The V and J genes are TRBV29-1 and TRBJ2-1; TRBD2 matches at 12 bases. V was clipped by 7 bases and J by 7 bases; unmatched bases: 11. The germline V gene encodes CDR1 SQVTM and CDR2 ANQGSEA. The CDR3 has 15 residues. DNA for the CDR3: TGCAGCGGGGGGTCACTAGCGGGAGGTAATAATGAGCAGTTCTTC. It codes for CSGGSLAGGNNEQFF.

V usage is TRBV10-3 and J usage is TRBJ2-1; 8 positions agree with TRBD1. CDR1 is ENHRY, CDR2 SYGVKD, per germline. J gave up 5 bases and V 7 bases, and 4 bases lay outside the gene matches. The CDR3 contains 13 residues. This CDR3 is CAITDRDHNEQFF. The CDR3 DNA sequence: TGTGCCATCACGGACAGGGACCACAATGAGCAGTTCTTC.

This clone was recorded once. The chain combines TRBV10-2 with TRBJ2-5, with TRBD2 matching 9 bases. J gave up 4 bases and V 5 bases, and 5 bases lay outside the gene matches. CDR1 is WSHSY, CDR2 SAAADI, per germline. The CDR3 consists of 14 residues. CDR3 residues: CASSPREGVETQYF. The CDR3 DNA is TGCGCCAGCAGTCCGCGGGAGGGTGTAGAGACCCAGTACTTC.

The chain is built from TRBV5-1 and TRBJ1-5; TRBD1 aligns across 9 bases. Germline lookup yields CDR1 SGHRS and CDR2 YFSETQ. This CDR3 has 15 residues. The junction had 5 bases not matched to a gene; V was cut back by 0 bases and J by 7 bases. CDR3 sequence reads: CASSLGGTGHQPQHF. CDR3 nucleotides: TGCGCCAGCAGCTTGGGGGGGACAGGGCACCAGCCCCAGCATTTT. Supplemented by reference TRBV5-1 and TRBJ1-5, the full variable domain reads KAGVTQTPRYLIKTRGQQVTLSCSPISGHRSVSWYQQTPGQGLQFLFEYFSETQRNKGNFPGRFSGRQFSNSRSEMNVSTLELGDSALYLCASSLGGTGHQPQHFGDGTRLSIL.

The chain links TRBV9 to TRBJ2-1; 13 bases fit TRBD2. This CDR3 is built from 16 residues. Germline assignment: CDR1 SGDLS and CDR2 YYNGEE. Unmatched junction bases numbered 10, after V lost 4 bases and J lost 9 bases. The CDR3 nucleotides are TGTGCCAGCAGCACCGGACTAGCGGGGGTATTGCGTGAGCAGTTCTTC. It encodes CASSTGLAGVLREQFF.

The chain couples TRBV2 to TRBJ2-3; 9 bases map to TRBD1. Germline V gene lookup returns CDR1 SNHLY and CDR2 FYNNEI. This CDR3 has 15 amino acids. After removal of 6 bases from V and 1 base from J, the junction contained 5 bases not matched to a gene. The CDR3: CASRPRDRGTDTQYF. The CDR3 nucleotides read TGTGCCAGCAGACCCCGGGACAGGGGCACAGATACGCAGTATTTT.

CDR3 region: CASSPPMTSGGTDTQYF. CDR3 DNA sequence: TGTGCCAGCTCACCACCGATGACTAGCGGGGGCACAGATACGCAGTATTTT. The V and J genes are TRBV18 and TRBJ2-3; 11 nucleotides match TRBD2. With 0 bases clipped from V and 1 base from J, the junction kept 3 bases outside the gene matches. Per germline, CDR1 KGHSH and CDR2 LQKENI. CDR3 length: 17 residues.

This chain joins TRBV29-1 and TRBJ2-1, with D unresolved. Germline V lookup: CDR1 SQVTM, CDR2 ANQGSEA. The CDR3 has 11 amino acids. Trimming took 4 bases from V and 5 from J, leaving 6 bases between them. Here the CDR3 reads CSVARHNEQFF. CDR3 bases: TGCAGCGTTGCCAGGCACAATGAGCAGTTCTTC.